This T cell receptor (beta chain) stems from a study of synovial regulatory T cells in juvenile arthritis. Germline CDR1 and CDR2: SGHTA and FQGNSA. The CDR3 has 13 residues. The entry carries no DNA sequence. Each patient with active arthritis gave synovial fluid along with matched peripheral blood. This clone registers medium-sized by frequency. Data came from immunoSEQ multiplex PCR; TCRdb stores just in-frame clones and leaves some out. Recorded for this sample: about 2,500 clones. The chain combines TRBV7-2 with TRBJ2-3; TCRdb proposes TRBD2, but this gene call is untestable without DNA. This receptor was identified in a donor aged 2-35 years with juvenile idiopathic arthritis. The sequenced sample was Treg cells from the synovium. The CDR3 sequence is CASRPIPGLEPYF.